This TCR beta chain was obtained from a study of T cell responses to AZD1222 COVID-19 vaccine (dated by TCRdb to the early 2020s). In the study overall: AZD1222 recipients given second doses at about 4 weeks or at about 12 weeks were pooled, since spike-specific TCR depth and breadth were not found to differ between the two schedules. TCR sequencing was performed for over 230 trial participants, of whom roughly 200 were given two doses of AZD1222 and approximately 26 were given two doses of MenACWY control vaccine. Trial participants were enrolled by age into 18-55, 56-69 and 70-plus year subgroups, with around 140, 26 and 57 TCR-sequenced participants respectively. Findings and caveats that apply to the study as a whole: Conclusions about previously exposed vaccinees are limited, since just a handful of AZD1222 recipients were seropositive for SARS-CoV-2 at baseline. Because no day 14 peak-response samples were available, repertoires were characterized only after the peak T cell response. Reportedly, almost half of the unique spike-specific TCRs recognized epitopes lying outside the regions that are mutated in the B.1.351 and B.1.1.7 variants. The 56-69-year group was small, and its depth increase did not reach significance, likely because of low power. Vaccine-associated CD4 TCRs spanned the whole spike protein, with dominant responses in regions 160-218 and 743-854. After two AZD1222 doses, both the breadth and the depth of spike-specific TCRs were significantly higher than at day 0 and than in MenACWY recipients. Participants were mostly white British, with more females than males. The authors suggested clonal diversity may have been underestimated.

For this clone: Its antigen has not been determined. There are no base qualities to consult, and no much larger clone falls within one base.

V lost 3 bases and J lost 2 bases; the stretch between them is 5 bases long. The CDR3, cysteine through phenylalanine, is 13 amino acids long. Only CDR3 DNA remains: 39 bases, in frame from the first base. The germline V gene provides CDR1 SGHTA and CDR2 FQGNSA. The CDR3 regions of human TCRbeta chains were analyzed by immunosequencing. The paper's processing steps were these. Repertoire TCRs were checked for matches against a reference library of SARS-CoV-2-specific TCRs that had been generated using the MIRA antigen-specificity platform. Breadth was defined as the fraction of unique TCRs that were SARS-CoV-2-associated, and depth was defined as the fraction of total T cells that were SARS-CoV-2-associated. Using the MIRA data, each spike-specific TCR was assigned both to the spike region to which the TCR was reactive and to a CD4 or CD8 class. Log10-transformed breadth and depth values were compared by one-way ANOVA with Sidak's multiple comparisons tests. What TCRdb holds here is the immuneACCESS table cut down to in-frame rearrangements. Part of the clones is not present; checked against another copy, under half of the missing clones reflect an unresolved V gene, and the others are unexplained. V and J calls and clone size are as listed in that table; D and trimming were resolved from the DNA. In this sample the table shows roughly 120,000 clones, approximately 90% of which occur a single time. Around 14% of the sample comes from the top ten.

The meaning of the sample's time point label: baseline before first vaccination. Samples from vaccinated people were obtained from the UK trials COV001 and COV002, which included a single-blind randomized controlled phase 2/3 trial of AZD1222 (ChAdOx1 nCoV-19) in healthy adults. For TCRbeta chain sequencing, PBMC samples from trial participants were taken at day 0 and at day 28 after the second dose. The sequence is built from TRBV7-2 and TRBJ1-5; no D gene call is confident. This clonotype was obtained from an adult in good health. The source material was peripheral blood, sampled on day 0 of AZD1222 vaccination. This receptor has the CDR3 CASSLDRNQPQHF. The DNA reads TGTGCCAGCAGCTTGGATCGCAATCAGCCCCAGCATTTT.